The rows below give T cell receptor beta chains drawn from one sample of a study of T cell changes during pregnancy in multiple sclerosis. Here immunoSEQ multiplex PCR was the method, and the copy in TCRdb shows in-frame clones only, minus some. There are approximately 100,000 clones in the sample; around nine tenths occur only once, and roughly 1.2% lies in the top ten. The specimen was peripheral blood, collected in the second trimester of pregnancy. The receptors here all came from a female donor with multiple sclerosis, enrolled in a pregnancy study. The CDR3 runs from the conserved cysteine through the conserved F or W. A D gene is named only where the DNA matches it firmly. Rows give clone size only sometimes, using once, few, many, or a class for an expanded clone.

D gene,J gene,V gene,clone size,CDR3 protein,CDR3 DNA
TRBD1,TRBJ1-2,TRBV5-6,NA,CASNPLGTGYGYTF,TGTGCCAGCAACCCCCTCGGGACAGGGTATGGCTACACCTTC
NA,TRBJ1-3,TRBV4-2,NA,CASSQEGAAGNTIYF,TGTGCCAGCAGCCAAGAAGGGGCGGCTGGAAACACCATATATTTT
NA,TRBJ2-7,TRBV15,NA,CATASRSGFGYEQYF,TGTGCCACCGCCTCCCGGAGCGGGTTTGGCTACGAGCAGTACTTC
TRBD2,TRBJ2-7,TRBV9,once,CASSEAGAPYEQYF,TGTGCCAGCAGCGAAGCGGGAGCCCCCTACGAGCAGTACTTC
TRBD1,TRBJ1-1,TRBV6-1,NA,CASSGQGVGMGTEAFF,TGTGCCAGCAGTGGACAGGGGGTAGGGATGGGCACTGAAGCTTTCTTT
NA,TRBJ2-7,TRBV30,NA,CAWSSGQTVYF,TGTGCCTGGAGTTCAGGACAGACTGTCTACTTC
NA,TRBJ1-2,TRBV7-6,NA,CASSLNPDIYGYTF,TGTGCCAGCAGCTTAAATCCGGACATCTATGGCTACACCTTC
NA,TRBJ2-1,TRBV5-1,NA,CASSIQSQSSYNEQFF,TGCGCCAGCAGCATTCAGTCGCAAAGCTCCTACAATGAGCAGTTCTTC
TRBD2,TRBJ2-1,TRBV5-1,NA,CASSFSRLAGGREQFF,TGCGCCAGCAGCTTTTCTCGACTAGCGGGGGGGCGGGAGCAGTTCTTC
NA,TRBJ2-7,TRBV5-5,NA,CASSLGHTNSYEQYF,TGTGCCAGCAGCTTGGGACATACGAACTCCTACGAGCAGTACTTC
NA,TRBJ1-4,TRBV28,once,CASSATEKLFF,TGTGCCAGCAGTGCTACGGAAAAACTGTTTTTT
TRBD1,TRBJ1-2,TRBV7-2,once,CASSQGQDYGYTF,TGTGCCAGCAGCCAGGGACAGGACTATGGCTACACCTTC
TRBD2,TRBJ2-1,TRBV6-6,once,CASSYSASGDNEQFF,TGTGCCAGCAGTTACTCGGCTAGCGGAGACAATGAGCAGTTCTTC
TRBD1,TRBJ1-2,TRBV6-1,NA,CASSHTGTDYGYTF,TGTGCCAGCAGCCATACCGGGACAGACTATGGCTACACCTTC
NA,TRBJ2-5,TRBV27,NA,CASTFSSRGGETQYF,TGTGCCAGCACCTTTTCCTCGAGGGGGGGGGAGACCCAGTACTTC
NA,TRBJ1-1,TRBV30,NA,CAWSRRGPAFF,TGTGCCTGGAGTAGAAGGGGCCCAGCTTTCTTT
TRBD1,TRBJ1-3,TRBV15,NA,CATSRGQGAGNTIYF,TGTGCCACCAGCAGGGGACAGGGAGCTGGAAACACCATATATTTT
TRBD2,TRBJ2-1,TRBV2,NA,CASSEIDSGEEQFF,TGTGCCAGCAGTGAAATTGATAGCGGGGAAGAGCAGTTCTTC
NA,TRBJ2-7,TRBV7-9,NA,CASSLAEGRNEQYF,TGTGCCAGCAGCTTAGCAGAAGGGAGGAACGAGCAGTACTTC
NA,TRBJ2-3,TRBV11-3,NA,CASSLDPGADTQYF,TGTGCCAGCAGCTTAGATCCAGGGGCGGATACGCAGTATTTT
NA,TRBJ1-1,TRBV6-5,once,CASSYFRVGTEAFF,TGTGCCAGCAGTTACTTCAGGGTTGGGACTGAAGCTTTCTTT
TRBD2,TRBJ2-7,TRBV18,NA,CASSPLFRGRESYEQYF,TGTGCCAGCTCACCACTTTTCCGCGGGAGGGAGTCCTACGAGCAGTACTTC
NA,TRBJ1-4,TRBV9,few,CASSVATGYNEKLFF,TGTGCCAGCAGCGTAGCAACGGGTTATAATGAAAAACTGTTTTTT
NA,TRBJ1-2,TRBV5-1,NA,CASSSGDNYGYTF,TGCGCCAGCAGCTCGGGGGATAACTATGGCTACACCTTC
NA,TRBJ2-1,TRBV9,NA,CASSVGHLSYNEQFF,TGTGCCAGCAGCGTGGGGCATTTAAGTTACAATGAGCAGTTCTTC
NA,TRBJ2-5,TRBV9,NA,CASSVGLDAVGPQYF,TGTGCCAGCAGCGTAGGACTAGATGCCGTCGGGCCCCAGTACTTC
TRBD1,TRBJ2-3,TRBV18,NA,CASSSQTGKTDTQYF,TGTGCCAGCTCATCCCAGACAGGGAAGACAGATACGCAGTATTTT
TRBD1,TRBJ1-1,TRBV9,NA,CASSATGQGLAEAFF,TGTGCCAGCAGCGCAACTGGACAGGGTCTCGCTGAAGCTTTCTTT
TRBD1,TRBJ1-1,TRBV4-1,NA,CASSQEGTGITEAFF,TGCGCCAGCAGCCAAGAAGGGACAGGCATCACTGAAGCTTTCTTT
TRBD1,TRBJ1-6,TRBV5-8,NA,CASSALTGSYNSPLHF,TGTGCCAGCAGCGCCTTGACAGGGTCCTATAATTCACCCCTCCACTTT
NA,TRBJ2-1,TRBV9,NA,CASSARSDPNEQFF,TGTGCCAGCAGCGCCCGAAGCGACCCCAATGAGCAGTTCTTC
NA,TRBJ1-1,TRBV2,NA,CASSAGGPEAFF,TGTGCCAGCAGTGCAGGAGGACCTGAAGCTTTCTTT
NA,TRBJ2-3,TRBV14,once,CASSQEGAGDTQYF,TGTGCCAGCAGCCAAGAGGGGGCAGGAGATACGCAGTATTTT
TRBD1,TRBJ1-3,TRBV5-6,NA,CASSGTGAGNTIYF,TGTGCCAGCAGCGGGACAGGGGCTGGAAACACCATATATTTT
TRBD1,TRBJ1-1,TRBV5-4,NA,CASSLEGARNTEAFF,TGTGCCAGCAGTCTGGAGGGGGCCCGGAACACTGAAGCTTTCTTT
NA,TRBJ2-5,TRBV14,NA,CASSRRTARKETQYF,TGTGCCAGCAGCCGGCGGACAGCGCGTAAAGAGACCCAGTACTTC
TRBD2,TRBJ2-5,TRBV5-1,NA,CASTSGAFWAQETQYF,TGCGCCAGCACTAGCGGGGCTTTTTGGGCTCAAGAGACCCAGTACTTC
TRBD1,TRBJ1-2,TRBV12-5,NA,CASGQDRDYGYTF,TGTGCTAGTGGTCAAGACAGGGACTATGGCTACACCTTC
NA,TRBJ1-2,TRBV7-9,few,CASSSPEGLYGYTF,TGTGCCAGCAGCTCCCCGGAGGGACTCTATGGCTACACCTTC
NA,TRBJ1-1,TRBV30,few,CAWSVTGRTEAFF,TGTGCCTGGAGTGTAACGGGTCGCACTGAAGCTTTCTTT